The 3 T cell receptor beta chains below come from one sample, sequenced in a study of T-cell memory formation after mild COVID-19. Each CDR3 protein is one row after TCRdb ran MiXCR on the 5' RACE reads. In the table there are approximately 290,000 distinct CDR3 sequences, approximately 19% of which are singletons. The sample comprised PBMCs or a T cell subset sorted from them (not recorded which). The receptors derive from a man aged 18 to 30 who had mild COVID-19 (a few samples of this study predate the infection). Cell type and time point are not known.

This chain uses TRBV28 with TRBJ2-1, with 8 bases lining up with TRBD1. Germline CDR1 reads MDHEN; CDR2 reads SYDVKM. The V gene end was trimmed by 7 bases and the J gene end by 9 bases; junction bases not matched to a gene: 11. This CDR3 contains 14 residues. The CDR3 sequence is CASNEDREGTEQFF. The DNA of the CDR3 is TGTGCCAGCAACGAGGACAGGGAAGGTACTGAGCAGTTCTTC. Supplemented by reference TRBV28 and TRBJ2-1, the full variable domain reads DVKVTQSSRYLVKRTGEKVFLECVQDMDHENMFWYRQDPGLGLRLIYFSYDVKMKEKGDIPEGYSVSREKKERFSLILESASTNQTSMYLCASNEDREGTEQFFGPGTRLTVL.

V is TRBV6-2 or TRBV6-3 and J is TRBJ2-4; weak D call: TRBD1 (6 bases). V shed 6 bases and J shed 0 bases, with 9 bases lying between them. Germline CDR1 MNHEY, CDR2 SVGEGT. CDR3 length: 14 residues. DNA of the CDR3: TGTGCCAGCAGGGGGACACTAGCCAAAAACATTCAGTACTTC. Its translation is CASRGTLAKNIQYF.

The rearrangement joins TRBV6-1 to TRBJ2-5; TRBD1 aligns across 12 bases. Germline CDR1 reads MNHNS; CDR2 reads SASEGT. This CDR3 region has 15 residues. V was clipped by 5 bases and J by 5 bases; unmatched bases: 6. The CDR3 sequence: CASSPRDRGLETQYF. The CDR3 DNA is TGTGCCAGCAGTCCCAGGGACAGGGGGCTTGAGACCCAGTACTTC.